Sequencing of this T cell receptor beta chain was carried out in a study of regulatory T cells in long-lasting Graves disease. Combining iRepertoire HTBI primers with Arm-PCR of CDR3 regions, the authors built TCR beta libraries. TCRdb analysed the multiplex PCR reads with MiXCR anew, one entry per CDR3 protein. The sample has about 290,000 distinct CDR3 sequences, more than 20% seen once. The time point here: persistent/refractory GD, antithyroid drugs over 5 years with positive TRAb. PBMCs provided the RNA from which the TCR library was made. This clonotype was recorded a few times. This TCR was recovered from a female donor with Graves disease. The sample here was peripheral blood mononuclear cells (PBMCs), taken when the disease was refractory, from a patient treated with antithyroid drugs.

This CDR3 is CASSGGRGAGTEAFF. In DNA form, the CDR3 reads TGTGCCAGCAGTGGGGGGCGGGGGGCCGGCACTGAAGCTTTCTTT. The chain couples TRBV2 to TRBJ1-1, with TRBD1 as a possible D gene (6 bases). The CDR3 has 15 amino acids. CDR1 and CDR2 from the germline V gene are SNHLY and FYNNEI. The V end was cut by 4 bases, the J end by 4 bases, with 16 bases between.